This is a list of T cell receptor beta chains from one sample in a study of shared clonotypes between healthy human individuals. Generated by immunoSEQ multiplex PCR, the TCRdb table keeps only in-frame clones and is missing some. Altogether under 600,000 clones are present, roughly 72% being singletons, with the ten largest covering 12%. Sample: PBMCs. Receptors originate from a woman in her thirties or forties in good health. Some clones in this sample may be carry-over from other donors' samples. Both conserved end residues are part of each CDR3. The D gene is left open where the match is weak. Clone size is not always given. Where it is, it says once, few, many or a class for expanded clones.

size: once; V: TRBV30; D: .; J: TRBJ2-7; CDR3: CAWAGSYEQYF; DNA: TGTGCCTGGGCAGGGAGCTACGAGCAGTACTTC
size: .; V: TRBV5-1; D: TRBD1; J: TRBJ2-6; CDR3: CASSSRQGAGANVLTF; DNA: TGCGCCAGCAGCTCCAGACAGGGGGCTGGGGCCAACGTCCTGACTTTC
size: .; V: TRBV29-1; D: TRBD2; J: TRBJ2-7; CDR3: CSVDGRLAGVSYEQYF; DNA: TGCAGCGTTGACGGCCGGCTAGCGGGAGTTTCCTACGAGCAGTACTTC
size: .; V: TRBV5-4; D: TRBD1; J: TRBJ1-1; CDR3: CASSFDRANTEAFF; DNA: TGTGCCAGCAGCTTCGACAGGGCGAACACTGAAGCTTTCTTT
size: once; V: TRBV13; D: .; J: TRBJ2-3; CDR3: CASSERLTLRTDTQYF; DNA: TGTGCCAGCAGCGAAAGACTAACCCTTCGCACAGATACGCAGTATTTT
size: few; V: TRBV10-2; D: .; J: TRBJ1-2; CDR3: CASSPTGFYGYTF; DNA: TGCGCCAGCAGCCCCACAGGGTTCTATGGCTACACCTTC
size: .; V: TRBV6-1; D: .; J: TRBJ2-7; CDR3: CASSEVGDSYEQYF; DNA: TGTGCCAGCAGTGAAGTTGGCGACTCCTACGAGCAGTACTTC
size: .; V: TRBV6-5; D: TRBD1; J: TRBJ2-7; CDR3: CASSFRDRGREQYF; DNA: TGTGCCAGCAGTTTCCGGGACAGGGGGAGGGAGCAGTACTTC
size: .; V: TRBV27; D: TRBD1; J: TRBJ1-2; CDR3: CASSTYGQGRTNYGYTF; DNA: TGTGCCAGCAGTACCTACGGACAGGGGCGAACTAACTATGGCTACACCTTC
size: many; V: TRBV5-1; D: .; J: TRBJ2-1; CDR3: CASSVADPASNEQFF; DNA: TGCGCCAGCAGCGTCGCAGACCCAGCCTCGAATGAGCAGTTCTTC
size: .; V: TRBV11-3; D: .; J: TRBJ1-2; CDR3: CASSLECPANYGYTF; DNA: TGTGCCAGCAGCTTAGAGTGTCCAGCTAACTATGGCTACACCTTC
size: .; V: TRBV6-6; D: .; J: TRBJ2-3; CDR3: CASRGEWGTDTQYF; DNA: TGTGCCAGCAGGGGGGAGTGGGGCACAGATACGCAGTATTTT
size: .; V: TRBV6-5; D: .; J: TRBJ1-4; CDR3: CASSYSMGRGNEKLFF; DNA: TGTGCCAGCAGTTACTCGATGGGCAGAGGAAATGAAAAACTGTTTTTT
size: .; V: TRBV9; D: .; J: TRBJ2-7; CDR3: CASSENYEQYF; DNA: TGTGCCAGCAGCGAAAACTACGAGCAGTACTTC
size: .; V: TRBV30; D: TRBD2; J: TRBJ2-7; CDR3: CAWSLPTSSGNYYEQYF; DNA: TGTGCCTGGAGCCTACCAACGTCTAGCGGGAACTACTACGAGCAGTACTTC
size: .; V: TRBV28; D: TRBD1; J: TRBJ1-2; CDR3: CASSYHGGQGLGYTF; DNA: TGTGCCAGCAGTTACCACGGGGGACAGGGGTTAGGCTACACCTTC
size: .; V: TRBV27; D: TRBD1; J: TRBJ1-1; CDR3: CASSAGTGGNIEAFF; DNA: TGTGCCAGCAGCGCCGGGACAGGGGGTAACATTGAAGCTTTCTTT